These 22 T cell receptor beta chains were all obtained from the same sample, sequenced in a study of blood T cells in healthy people across ages. PCR was performed a second time for about 7 to 12 cycles using a sample-barcoded 5' primer and a J-beta primer mix. TCRdb independently ran MiXCR on the 5' RACE reads; one entry per CDR3 protein. The sample lists about 290,000 distinct CDR3 sequences; roughly 26% were seen once. Sample: blood. The receptors derive from a woman in her seventies in good health.

At least ten counts were recorded for this clonotype. The chain links TRBV7-2 to TRBJ2-3; D not resolved. Germline CDR1 SGHTA, CDR2 FQGNSA. The CDR3 loop spans 11 amino acids. The ends were cut back, 3 bases at V and 6 bases at J, with 4 bases in the middle. The CDR3, as DNA: TGTGCCAGCAGCTTCGGCGATACGCAGTATTTT. Its protein product is CASSFGDTQYF.

This clonotype was seen a handful of times. V is TRBV3-1 and J is TRBJ2-1; TRBD2 matches at 9 bases. The CDR3 spans 16 residues. The junction had 11 bases not matched to a gene; V was cut back by 4 bases and J by 7 bases. Germline V CDR1 and CDR2: LGHDT, YNNKEL (reference sequence). CDR3 nucleotide sequence: TGTGCCAGCAGCCTAATGGGAGGGACTAGCAAGAATGAGCAGTTCTTC. Protein sequence: CASSLMGGTSKNEQFF.

With respect to this clonotype: With a much larger clone just one base away, this may be a read error. The chain links TRBV13 to TRBJ2-3; TRBD1 aligns across 7 bases. This CDR3 has 14 residues. In germline, CDR1 is PRHDT, CDR2 FYEKMQ (reference sequence). CDR3 nucleotide sequence: TGTACCAGCAGCCGGGGACAGCTCACAGATACGCAGTATTTT. Translated, it gives CTSSRGQLTDTQYF.

In its sample, this clonotype was seen once. The chain's CDR3 is CASSWTLYYEQYF. The CDR3, as DNA: TGTGCCAGCAGCTGGACCCTTTACTACGAGCAGTACTTC. The J gene is TRBJ2-7, the V gene TRBV7-9, with D unclear. The CDR3 sequence is 13 residues long. V lost 4 bases to trimming and J lost 3 bases, with 10 bases between them. Germline CDR1 and CDR2: SEHNR and FQNEAQ (reference sequence).

This clonotype was seen only a few times. The chain carries TRBV5-1 and TRBJ2-2; D gene unclear. CDR3 length: 14 residues. Per germline, CDR1 SGHRS and CDR2 YFSETQ. The V gene lost 5 bases and the J gene lost 0 bases, with 8 bases spanning the gap. The DNA for the CDR3 is TGCGCCAGCAGGGAGCCCGCGAACACCGGGGAGCTGTTTTTT. As protein: CASREPANTGELFF.

This clonotype came up a few times. This chain links TRBV10-3 with TRBJ1-3; possibly TRBD1 for D (5 bases). The CDR3 sequence is 14 residues long. Germline CDR1 reads ENHRY; CDR2 reads SYGVKD. V was pared by 0 bases and J by 5 bases, with 8 bases between. CDR3 amino acids: CAISESGGRNTIYF. Here the CDR3 DNA reads TGTGCCATCAGTGAGTCGGGGGGACGAAACACCATATATTTT.

This clonotype showed up just a few times. This chain connects TRBV6-5 to TRBJ2-4; either TRBD1 or TRBD2 may fit D (5 bases each). The V and J ends lost 3 bases and 4 bases respectively, with 16 bases between them. Germline V lookup: CDR1 MNHEY, CDR2 SVGAGI. The CDR3 extends over 16 amino acids. The CDR3 region is CASSYKVPGRKNIQYF. As DNA, the CDR3 is TGTGCCAGCAGTTATAAGGTTCCGGGGCGAAAAAACATTCAGTACTTC.

The J gene is TRBJ2-3, the V gene TRBV28, with 8 bases fitting TRBD2. Germline V gene lookup returns CDR1 MDHEN and CDR2 SYDVKM. Trimming cost V 8 bases and J 2 bases; bases outside gene matches: 6. The CDR3 runs to 14 residues. CDR3 coding DNA: TGTGCCAGCGTCGGGACTAGGGTCACAGATACGCAGTATTTT. Amino acids: CASVGTRVTDTQYF.

V and J are TRBV20-1 and TRBJ2-5; 9 bases are shared with TRBD1. The closer fit of TRBJ2-1 to the DNA end suggests the J call may be wrong. CDR1 and CDR2 from the germline V gene are DFQATT and SNEGSKA (reference sequence). The CDR3 runs 15 residues. CDR3: CSARISGTGPNEQFF. For the CDR3, the DNA is TGCAGTGCTAGAATCAGCGGGACAGGGCCCAATGAGCAGTTCTTC.

In the case of this clonotype: The junction shows a germline mismatch at one end, possibly a read error. The chain combines TRBV11-2 with TRBJ2-5, with D possibly TRBD1 on 5 matching bases. The DNA end is more similar to TRBJ2-1, so the J call may be wrong. Germline CDR1 reads SGHAT; CDR2 reads FQNNGV. The CDR3 sequence is 12 residues long. The DNA for the CDR3 is TGTGCCAGCAGCCCCCAGGGCAATGGGCAGTTCTTC. Translation: CASSPQGNGQFF.

This chain connects TRBV2 to TRBJ2-5; TRBD2 aligns across 13 bases. The J call may be wrong; the DNA end is better matched by TRBJ2-1. CDR1 and CDR2 from the germline V gene are SNHLY and FYNNEI. The CDR3 is 19 amino acids. CDR3 bases: TGTGCCAGCAGTAAGGGGGGCACCCGGACTAGCGGGAGAGCCAATGAGCAGTTCTTC. Protein product: CASSKGGTRTSGRANEQFF.

This chain links TRBV27 with TRBJ2-3; 9 nucleotides line up with TRBD2. Per the germline V gene, CDR1 is MNHEY and CDR2 is SMNVEV (reference sequence). This CDR3 has 16 amino acids. After removal of 4 bases from V and 0 bases from J, the junction contained 5 bases not matched to a gene. The CDR3 loop reads CASSSVAGASTDTQYF. The CDR3, as DNA: TGTGCCAGCAGTTCAGTAGCGGGGGCTAGCACAGATACGCAGTATTTT.

This clonotype was seen only once. The chain carries TRBV18 and TRBJ2-5; 10 nucleotides agree with TRBD1. The tail of the sequence fits TRBJ2-7 better, so the J call may be wrong. CDR1 is KGHSH and CDR2 is LQKENI in the germline V gene. CDR3 length: 15 residues. In DNA, the CDR3 is TGTGCCAGCTCGCCAAGACAGGGGGCGATGTACGAGCAGTACTTC. Translating gives CASSPRQGAMYEQYF.

The CDR3 loop reads CSASPYDSTDTQYF. In DNA form, the CDR3 reads TGCAGTGCTAGCCCATACGACAGCACAGATACGCAGTATTTT. V gene TRBV20-1 combines with J gene TRBJ2-3, with D unclear. V was trimmed by 3 bases and J by 0 bases, leaving 10 bases between them. This CDR3 has 14 amino acids. Germline loops: CDR1 DFQATT, CDR2 SNEGSKA (reference sequence).

The chain has TRBV20-1 and TRBJ1-1; unclear D gene. V was pared by 4 bases and J by 3 bases, with 12 bases between. CDR3 length: 13 residues. Per the germline V gene, CDR1 is DFQATT and CDR2 is SNEGSKA (reference sequence). CDR3 sequence reads: CSANLGFDTEAFF. The CDR3 bases are TGCAGTGCTAATTTGGGGTTCGACACTGAAGCTTTCTTT.

The V gene is TRBV20-1, the J gene TRBJ1-2; D remains ambiguous. Germline V gene sequence: CDR1 DFQATT, CDR2 SNEGSKA (reference sequence). V was clipped by 0 bases and J by 0 bases, with 11 bases between them. The CDR3 runs to 15 residues. Here the CDR3 DNA reads TGCAGTGCTAGAGATAATCGGAGAGCTAACTATGGCTACACCTTC. Its translation is CSARDNRRANYGYTF.

This clonotype showed up just a few times. The chain links TRBV3-1 to TRBJ1-6; D not certain. V was shortened by 10 bases and J by 7 bases, with 23 bases between the two germline ends. In germline, CDR1 is LGHDT, CDR2 YNNKEL (reference sequence). The CDR3 has 16 amino acids. The CDR3, as DNA: TGTGCCATCATCAGCCGTTGGCATAAGAGGAATTCACCCCTCCACTTT. Encoded protein: CAIISRWHKRNSPLHF.

This clonotype was seen only a few times. The chain carries TRBV5-1 and TRBJ2-1; 13 bases are shared with TRBD2. The CDR3 is 17 residues long. Germline trimming cut 4 bases from V and 7 bases from J; bases unmatched to any gene: 11. Germline V gene data show CDR1 as SGHRS and CDR2 as YFSETQ. CDR3 residues: CASSLPGLAGSGNEQFF. In DNA form, the CDR3 reads TGCGCCAGCAGCCTCCCGGGACTAGCGGGATCGGGAAATGAGCAGTTCTTC.

Concerning this clonotype itself: The junction differs from germline at one of its ends, possibly a read error. The chain uses TRBV7-2 and TRBJ1-2; D is possibly TRBD1 (5 bases). The CDR3 is 15 amino acids. Germline loops: CDR1 SGHTA, CDR2 FQGNSA. The CDR3 sequence: CASSNPGRQSYDYTF. In DNA, the CDR3 is TGTGCCAGCAGCAACCCCGGGCGACAGAGCTATGACTACACCTTC.

This rearrangement joins TRBV5-6 to TRBJ2-5, with TRBD1 identical over 9 bases. Matching the DNA end better, TRBJ2-1 makes the J call doubtful. Looked up from germline, CDR1 is SGHDT and CDR2 is YYEEEE. The CDR3 spans 12 residues. The CDR3 here is CASSWGTGKQFF. In DNA form, the CDR3 reads TGTGCCAGCAGCTGGGGGACAGGGAAGCAGTTCTTC.

The genes are TRBV11-2 and TRBJ2-7, with 12 bases identical to TRBD2. The CDR3 runs to 14 residues. V lost 5 bases, J lost 6 bases, and 5 bases stayed unmatched. Germline loops: CDR1 SGHAT, CDR2 FQNNGV. The DNA for the CDR3 is TGTGCCAGCAGCCTGACTAGCGGGAGCGCCGAGCAGTACTTC. It encodes CASSLTSGSAEQYF.

Only a few counts were recorded for this clonotype. The rearrangement uses TRBV11-2 and TRBJ2-5, with D hard to call. The CDR3 sequence is 12 residues long. Trimming pared 5 bases from V and 10 bases from J, leaving 14 bases between. Germline lookup yields CDR1 SGHAT and CDR2 FQNNGV. CDR3 amino acids: CASSTKGTGQYF. The CDR3 DNA reads as TGTGCCAGCAGCACAAAGGGTACCGGCCAGTACTTC. Full variable domain (rest looked up from reference TRBV11-2 and TRBJ2-5): EAGVAQSPRYKIIEKRQSVAFWCNPISGHATLYWYQQILGQGPKLLIQFQNNGVVDDSQLPKDRFSAERLKGVDSTLKIQPAKLEDSAVYLCASSTKGTGQYFGPGTRLLVL.